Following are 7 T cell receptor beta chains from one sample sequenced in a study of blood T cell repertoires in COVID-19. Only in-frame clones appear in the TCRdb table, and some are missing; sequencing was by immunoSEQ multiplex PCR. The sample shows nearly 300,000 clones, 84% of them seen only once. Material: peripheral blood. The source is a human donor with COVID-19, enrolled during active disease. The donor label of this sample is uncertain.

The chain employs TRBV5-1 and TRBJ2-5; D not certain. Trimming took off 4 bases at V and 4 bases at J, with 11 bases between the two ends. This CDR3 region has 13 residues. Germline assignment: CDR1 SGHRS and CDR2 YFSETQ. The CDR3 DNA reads TGCGCCAGCAGCCAACCCCCGGGAGAGACCCAGTACTTC. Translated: CASSQPPGETQYF.

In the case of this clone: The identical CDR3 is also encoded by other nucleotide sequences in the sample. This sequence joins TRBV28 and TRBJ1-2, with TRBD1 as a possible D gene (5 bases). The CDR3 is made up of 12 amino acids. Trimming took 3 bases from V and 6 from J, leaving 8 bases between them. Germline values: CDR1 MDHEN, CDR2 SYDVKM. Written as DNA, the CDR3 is TGTGCCAGCAGTTTGTCAGGGAATGGCTACACCTTC. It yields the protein CASSLSGNGYTF.

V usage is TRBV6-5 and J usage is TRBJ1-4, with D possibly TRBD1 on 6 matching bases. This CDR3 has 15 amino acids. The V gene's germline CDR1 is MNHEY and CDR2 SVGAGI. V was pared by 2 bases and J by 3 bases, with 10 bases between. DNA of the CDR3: TGTGCCAGCAGTTACCTGACAGGTCCTAATGAAAAACTGTTTTTT. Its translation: CASSYLTGPNEKLFF.

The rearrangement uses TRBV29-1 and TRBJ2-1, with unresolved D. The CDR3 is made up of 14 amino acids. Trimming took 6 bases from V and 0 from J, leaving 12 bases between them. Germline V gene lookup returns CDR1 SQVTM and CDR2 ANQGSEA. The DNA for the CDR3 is TGCAGCGTCGTAGATTCGAGCTCCTACAATGAGCAGTTCTTC. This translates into CSVVDSSSYNEQFF.

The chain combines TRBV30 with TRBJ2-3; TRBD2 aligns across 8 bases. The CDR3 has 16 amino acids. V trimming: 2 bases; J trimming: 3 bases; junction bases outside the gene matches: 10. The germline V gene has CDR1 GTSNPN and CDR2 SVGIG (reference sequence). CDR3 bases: TGTGCCTGGAGTAGATTCGGGACTAGTCTTACAGATACGCAGTATTTT. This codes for CAWSRFGTSLTDTQYF.

CDR3 region: CASSLQGHNEQFF. The CDR3 coding sequence is TGTGCCAGCAGCTTACAGGGTCACAATGAGCAGTTCTTC. The chain carries TRBV7-3 and TRBJ2-1, with D maybe TRBD1 (5 bases). In germline, CDR1 is SGHTA, CDR2 FQGTGA. This CDR3 has 13 amino acids. V was shortened by 2 bases and J by 5 bases, with 7 bases between the two germline ends.

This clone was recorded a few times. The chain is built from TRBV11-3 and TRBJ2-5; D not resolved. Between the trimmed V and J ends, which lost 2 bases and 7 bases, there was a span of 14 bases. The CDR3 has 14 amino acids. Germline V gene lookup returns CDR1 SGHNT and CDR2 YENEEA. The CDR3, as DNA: TGTGCCAGCAGCTTAAGAGATGGAGAGATGACCCAGTACTTC. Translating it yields CASSLRDGEMTQYF.